This T cell receptor beta chain comes out of a study of cytomegalovirus exposure and HLA in healthy donors. Turning to this clone: Its target is unknown.

Germline CDR1 SGHTA, CDR2 FQGNSA. The length of the CDR3 is 15 residues. Trimming pared 3 bases from V and 0 bases from J, leaving 9 bases between. Study-level points and caveats: Among the sequence variants, a highly shared cluster was likely an artifact of sequencing. Other equally common chains were less clonally expanded than HLA-associated TCR beta chains, a later analysis showed.

PCR was performed using 60 Vbeta and 13 Jbeta primers. The repertoire was sequenced with immunoSEQ multiplex PCR; TCRdb's copy has only in-frame clones and lacks some. The table records about 190,000 clones, over 70% of them present only once. This TCR came from a woman between 18 and 29 years old in good health and CMV-seronegative. The sequenced material came from PBMCs. This rearrangement joins TRBV7-2 to TRBJ1-3; D unclear. CDR3 region: CASSFQAPSGNTIYF. Written as DNA, the CDR3 is TGTGCCAGCAGCTTCCAGGCCCCCTCTGGAAACACCATATATTTT. Full variable domain (missing parts from reference TRBV7-2 and TRBJ1-3): GAGVSQSPSNKVTEKGKDVELRCDPISGHTALYWYRQSLGQGLEFLIYFQGNSAPDKSGLPSDRFSAERTGGSVSTLTIQRTQQEDSAVYLCASSFQAPSGNTIYFGEGSWLTVV.